One and the same sample provided the 10 T cell receptor beta chains below, sequenced in a study of blood T cells in healthy people across ages. With a J-beta primer mix and a sample-barcoded 5' primer, a second PCR ran 7 to 11 cycles. TCRdb itself ran the 5' RACE reads through MiXCR, one entry per CDR3 protein. The repertoire holds fewer than 1,200,000 distinct CDR3 sequences, with about 25% as singletons. The same sample was also used in a study of T cells of mothers and their children.

Source material: blood. The origin of the receptors is a girl aged 2-15 years in good health.

This chain joins TRBV12-3 or TRBV12-4 and TRBJ2-2, with 7 nucleotides matching TRBD1. Trimming cost V 2 bases and J 4 bases; bases outside gene matches: 4. The CDR3 is made up of 15 amino acids. Written as DNA, the CDR3 is TGTGCCAGCAGTTTACCCAGGGGGTCCACCGGGGAGCTGTTTTTT. Its translation is CASSLPRGSTGELFF.

This clonotype occurred a few times. The chain has TRBV7-9 and TRBJ2-5, with D tentatively TRBD2 (6 bases). Trimming took off 3 bases at V and 2 bases at J, with 16 bases between the two ends. Germline V gene data show CDR1 as SEHNR and CDR2 as FQNEAQ (reference sequence). The CDR3 sequence is 16 residues long. Here the CDR3 reads CASSFLSEEGQETQYF. CDR3 nucleotide sequence: TGTGCCAGCAGCTTCCTAAGTGAGGAGGGGCAAGAGACCCAGTACTTC.

This sequence joins TRBV12-3 or TRBV12-4 and TRBJ2-5; D ambiguous. The CDR3 length is 11 residues. Trimming cost V 4 bases and J 6 bases, with 6 bases left between them. The CDR3 DNA follows: TGTGCCAGCAGTTCCAGTAAGACCCAGTACTTC. Its translation: CASSSSKTQYF.

The chain employs TRBV29-1 and TRBJ2-2; no reliable D call. Deletions cut 4 bases from V and 1 base from J, with 4 bases between. From germline, CDR1 is SQVTM and CDR2 ANQGSEA. The CDR3 runs 12 residues. CDR3 sequence reads: CSVVGNTGELFF. In DNA, the CDR3 is TGCAGCGTTGTTGGGAACACCGGGGAGCTGTTTTTT.

This rearrangement joins TRBV6-1 to TRBJ2-2; TRBD2 matches 12 bases. The length of the CDR3 is 17 residues. Germline CDR1 MNHNS, CDR2 SASEGT. After removal of 8 bases from V and 5 bases from J, the junction contained 12 bases not matched to a gene. CDR3 DNA: TGTGCCAGCCGCCCTTACCGACTAGCGGGAGAAACCGGGGAGCTGTTTTTT. It yields the protein CASRPYRLAGETGELFF.

The chain joins TRBV28 to TRBJ1-5; D is ambiguous. Trimming removed 7 bases at V and 3 bases at J, with 7 bases between. Looked up from germline, CDR1 is MDHEN and CDR2 is SYDVKM. CDR3 length equals 12 residues. The CDR3 region is CASTAANQPQHF. The CDR3 region has the DNA TGTGCCAGCACCGCGGCCAATCAGCCCCAGCATTTT.

This clonotype came up a few times. The V gene is TRBV6-2 or TRBV6-3, the J gene TRBJ2-1; D call uncertain. CDR3 length: 17 residues. CDR1 and CDR2 from the germline V gene are MNHEY and SVGEGT. Trimming took 0 bases from V and 0 from J, leaving 12 bases between them. This chain's CDR3 is CASSYSLDLSSYNEQFF. The CDR3 DNA follows: TGTGCCAGCAGTTACTCTCTAGATCTATCCTCCTACAATGAGCAGTTCTTC.

The J gene is TRBJ2-1, the V gene TRBV7-6, with a possible D match to TRBD1 (5 bases). TRBJ2-7 explains the end of the DNA better; the J call may be wrong. CDR3 length: 17 residues. CDR1 is SGHVS and CDR2 is FNYEAQ in the germline V gene. The CDR3 here is CASSLNYGSDIAYEQYF. The DNA of the CDR3 is TGTGCCAGCAGCTTAAATTATGGCTCGGACATCGCCTACGAGCAGTACTTC.

This CDR3 reads CASSFLGDGAYEQYF. The CDR3 DNA reads TGTGCCAGCAGCTTCCTCGGGGACGGAGCCTACGAGCAGTACTTC. This sequence joins TRBV5-6 and TRBJ2-7; D may be TRBD1 or TRBD2 (5 bases each). This CDR3 region has 15 residues. CDR1 SGHDT and CDR2 YYEEEE come from the germline V gene. Trimming shortened V by 2 bases and J by 2 bases, and 14 bases separated the two germline ends.

This clonotype was counted between two and nine times. V is TRBV28 and J is TRBJ2-5; D is ambiguous. The DNA end is a closer match to TRBJ2-1, so the J assignment may be wrong. The length of the CDR3 is 12 residues. Germline loops: CDR1 MDHEN, CDR2 SYDVKM. The CDR3 reads CASTPQGNEQFF. CDR3 in DNA: TGTGCCAGCACTCCGCAAGGCAATGAGCAGTTCTTC.